This T cell receptor (beta chain) was identified in a study of blood T cells in healthy people across ages. PCR was performed a second time for roughly 7 to 12 cycles using a sample-barcoded 5' primer and a J-beta primer mix. TCRdb used MiXCR to reprocess the 5' RACE reads, holding one entry per CDR3 protein. The table records 1.5 million to 2 million distinct CDR3 sequences, 28% of them present only once. V gave up 9 bases and J gave up 3 bases; unmatched junction bases: 7. This CDR3 is built from 14 residues. The germline gives CDR1 MNHNS, CDR2 SASEGT. The origin of this receptor is a woman aged 30 to 39 in good health. This sequence joins TRBV6-1 and TRBJ2-3, with 9 bases fitting TRBD2. Sequencing was performed on blood. CDR3 sequence reads: CASRGAGGTDTQYF. As DNA, the CDR3 is TGTGCCAGTCGGGGAGCGGGAGGTACAGATACGCAGTATTTT.